The 27 T cell receptor beta chains below were found in one sample sequenced in a study of T cells after yellow fever vaccination. TCRdb redid the calling of the 5' RACE reads with MiXCR, one entry per CDR3 protein. The table records around 360,000 distinct CDR3 sequences, about 9.9% of them present only once. The sample here was PBMCs, taken on the day of the first yellow fever vaccination. The receptor source for this set is a man between 18 and 35 years old who received the YFV17D yellow fever vaccine.

The chain carries TRBV7-2 and TRBJ2-3, with D perhaps TRBD2 (6 bases). CDR3 size: 15 residues. Germline loops: CDR1 SGHTA, CDR2 FQGNSA. V dropped 1 base and J dropped 1 base, with 9 bases sitting between them. CDR3 residues: CASSLVGGRTDTQYF. As DNA, the CDR3 is TGTGCCAGCAGCTTAGTGGGGGGACGCACAGATACGCAGTATTTT. The full variable domain, with the rest looked up from reference TRBV7-2 and TRBJ2-3, is GAGVSQSPSNKVTEKGKDVELRCDPISGHTALYWYRQSLGQGLEFLIYFQGNSAPDKSGLPSDRFSAERTGGSVSTLTIQRTQQEDSAVYLCASSLVGGRTDTQYFGPGTRLTVL.

This clonotype was detected only a few times. The V and J genes are TRBV20-1 and TRBJ1-1; D unresolved. This CDR3 region has 12 residues. V shed 3 bases and J shed 5 bases, with 10 bases lying between them. The V gene's germline CDR1 is DFQATT and CDR2 SNEGSKA (reference sequence). CDR3 in DNA: TGCAGTGCTAGTGGGCCGCAGACTGAAGCTTTCTTT. As protein: CSASGPQTEAFF.

In this sample, this clonotype turned up a few times. The rearrangement uses TRBV12-3 or TRBV12-4 and TRBJ1-1, with D possibly matching TRBD1 (6 bases). The CDR3 is 15 amino acids. Trimming removed 6 bases from V and 0 bases from J, with 14 bases in between. The CDR3 DNA is TGTGCCAGCAGCGCCGACGGGGGCATGAACACTGAAGCTTTCTTT. Translating it yields CASSADGGMNTEAFF.

The chain has TRBV7-7 and TRBJ2-5; 14 bases are shared with TRBD2. The V gene end was trimmed by 7 bases and the J gene end by 5 bases; junction bases not matched to a gene: 3. From germline, CDR1 is SSHAT and CDR2 FNYEAQ (reference sequence). The CDR3 runs to 14 residues. CDR3 amino acids: CASKGTSGGETQYF. The CDR3 nucleotides are TGTGCCAGCAAGGGGACTAGCGGGGGTGAGACCCAGTACTTC.

V gene TRBV20-1 combines with J gene TRBJ2-7, with 7 positions matching TRBD2. The CDR3 totals 13 residues. Trimming removed 6 bases from V and 6 bases from J; junction bases left unmatched: 11. Looked up from germline, CDR1 is DFQATT and CDR2 is SNEGSKA (reference sequence). Written as DNA, the CDR3 is TGCAGTGCCGGGACTACAGTGGAAGGCGAGCAGTACTTC. It encodes CSAGTTVEGEQYF.

In its sample, this clonotype was seen a few times. The gene calls are TRBV20-1 and TRBJ1-1; D gene uncertain. This CDR3 region has 16 residues. CDR1 DFQATT and CDR2 SNEGSKA come from the germline V gene (reference sequence). Trimming took 1 base from V and 3 from J, leaving 18 bases between them. This chain's CDR3 is CSARVLAGGRDTEAFF. In DNA, the CDR3 is TGCAGTGCTAGAGTTCTGGCGGGAGGTAGGGACACTGAAGCTTTCTTT.

The gene calls are TRBV5-4 and TRBJ2-5; 9 bases line up with TRBD1. This CDR3 contains 17 residues. After removal of 3 bases from V and 4 bases from J, the junction contained 13 bases not matched to a gene. Looked up from germline, CDR1 is SGHNT and CDR2 is YYREEE (reference sequence). CDR3 region: CASSSPLGDRVGETQYF. DNA for the CDR3: TGTGCCAGCAGCTCCCCATTGGGGGACAGGGTCGGAGAGACCCAGTACTTC.

Details on this clonotype: Without the conserved terminal phenylalanine or tryptophan, this CDR3 likely stems from a read error. The rearrangement uses TRBV7-9 and TRBJ2-5, with D perhaps given as TRBD1 or TRBD2 (5 bases each). CDR1 and CDR2 (germline): SEHNR, FQNEAQ (reference sequence). CDR3 length: 12 residues. Trimming pared 4 bases from V and 8 bases from J, leaving 11 bases between. CDR3 sequence (DNA): TGTGCCAGCAGCTCGGACTGGGACACCCAGTACTAC. Amino acids: CASSSDWDTQYY.

The chain joins TRBV6-5 to TRBJ1-1, with no clear D. Germline V gene data show CDR1 as MNHEY and CDR2 as SVGAGI. V lost 2 bases and J lost 0, with 7 bases in between. The CDR3 is made up of 14 amino acids. CDR3 protein: CASSYVELNTEAFF. CDR3 in DNA: TGTGCCAGCAGTTACGTAGAGTTGAACACTGAAGCTTTCTTT.

This clonotype was seen only once. The genes are TRBV20-1 and TRBJ1-2; tentative D call: TRBD1 (5 bases). Germline CDR1 is DFQATT and CDR2 is SNEGSKA (reference sequence). CDR3 length: 15 amino acids. Trimming removed 6 bases from V and 9 bases from J, with 26 bases in between. CDR3 nucleotide sequence: TGCAGTGCGGTCGGGACGGGGGGTATCGAACTTCGCTACACCTTC. Encoded protein: CSAVGTGGIELRYTF.

This clonotype was counted only a few times. This chain links TRBV7-3 with TRBJ2-3, with 10 positions matching TRBD2. CDR3 size: 14 residues. The junction had 5 bases not matched to a gene; V was cut back by 7 bases and J by 4 bases. Germline values: CDR1 SGHTA, CDR2 FQGTGA. Here the CDR3 reads CASNRGTSADTQYF. For the CDR3, the DNA is TGTGCCAGCAATAGGGGGACTAGCGCAGATACGCAGTATTTT.

The chain employs TRBV29-1 and TRBJ2-3; D gene uncertain. Trimming left V 2 bases short and J 2 bases short, with 8 bases between. Germline CDR1 reads SQVTM; CDR2 reads ANQGSEA. The CDR3 is 13 amino acids. The DNA for the CDR3 is TGCAGCGTTGAACTGGAGAACACAGATACGCAGTATTTT. Translation: CSVELENTDTQYF.

This clonotype was recorded at least ten times. The chain is built from TRBV4-3 and TRBJ1-2, with a weak D call TRBD1 (6 bases). Germline CDR1 is LGHNA and CDR2 is YSLEER. The CDR3 is 15 residues long. Trimming removed 2 bases from V and 5 bases from J, with 15 bases in between. As DNA, the CDR3 is TGCGCCAGCAGCCAATCCCGACAGGAGTCGTATGGCTACACCTTC. This encodes CASSQSRQESYGYTF.

In this sample, this clonotype turned up many times. This sequence joins TRBV9 and TRBJ2-2; D gene ambiguous. V was pared by 4 bases and J by 2 bases, with 3 bases between. The CDR3 is made up of 12 amino acids. From germline, CDR1 is SGDLS and CDR2 YYNGEE. CDR3 sequence: CASSRNTGELFF. CDR3 DNA: TGTGCCAGCAGCCGAAACACCGGGGAGCTGTTTTTT.

This clonotype was seen ten or more times. The chain joins TRBV12-3 or TRBV12-4 to TRBJ2-7, with D perhaps being TRBD1 or TRBD2 (7 bases each). V lost 6 bases, J lost 3 bases, and 18 bases lay in between. The CDR3 spans 15 residues. DNA for the CDR3: TGTGCCAGCAGCCGTTGGGAGGGACAGATCTACGAGCAGTACTTC. It is translated as CASSRWEGQIYEQYF.

The chain recombines TRBV4-2 with TRBJ2-5; 8 bases match TRBD2. This CDR3 spans 16 amino acids. V lost 0 bases, J lost 5 bases, and 8 bases stayed unmatched. Germline CDR1 is LGHNA and CDR2 is YNFKEQ. The chain's CDR3 is CASSQDYSGGWETQYF. The CDR3 nucleotides are TGTGCCAGCAGCCAAGATTACAGCGGGGGATGGGAGACCCAGTACTTC.

This clonotype has more than one count but fewer than ten. The chain has TRBV7-2 and TRBJ2-3; 10 bases align to TRBD2. Losses at the gene ends were 4 bases for V and 1 base for J; bases not matched to a gene: 5. This CDR3 is built from 16 residues. Looked up from germline, CDR1 is SGHTA and CDR2 is FQGNSA. DNA for the CDR3: TGTGCCAGCAGCTCGCTAGCGGGGGCCCGCACAGATACGCAGTATTTT. This translates into CASSSLAGARTDTQYF.

This clonotype was recorded a few times. V and J are TRBV11-2 and TRBJ2-3, with 7 positions matching TRBD1. This CDR3 has 16 amino acids. Germline CDR1 and CDR2: SGHAT and FQNNGV. V was clipped by 5 bases and J by 1 base; unmatched bases: 9. The CDR3 DNA reads TGTGCCAGCAGCAACAGACAGGGTGGGGGCACAGATACGCAGTATTTT. It codes for CASSNRQGGGTDTQYF.

V is TRBV6-1 and J is TRBJ2-2; D is unresolved. CDR3 length: 13 residues. V was pared by 2 bases and J by 7 bases, with 8 bases between. Germline CDR1 and CDR2: MNHNS and SASEGT. CDR3 DNA: TGTGCCAGCAGTGAATTCTCCCTCGGGGAGCTGTTTTTT. Protein sequence: CASSEFSLGELFF.

The rearrangement joins TRBV18 to TRBJ2-4; D not certain. The CDR3 contains 15 residues. Trimming removed 3 bases from V and 0 bases from J, with 9 bases in between. Germline CDR1 reads KGHSH; CDR2 reads LQKENI. CDR3 residues: CASSPTAEAKNIQYF. CDR3 DNA: TGTGCCAGCTCACCTACAGCTGAAGCCAAAAACATTCAGTACTTC.

This clonotype was observed a few times. The CDR3 loop is CASSPGGNTQYF. The CDR3 DNA sequence: TGTGCCAGCAGTCCAGGGGGGAATACGCAGTATTTT. The chain joins TRBV12-3 or TRBV12-4 to TRBJ2-3, with D possibly matching TRBD1 (7 bases). V lost 5 bases to trimming and J lost 7 bases, with 10 bases between them. The CDR3 consists of 12 residues.

This clonotype was observed a handful of times. This chain uses TRBV19 with TRBJ2-1; 7 nucleotides line up with TRBD2. Germline CDR1 is LNHDA and CDR2 is SQIVND (reference sequence). The CDR3 is made up of 12 amino acids. After removal of 9 bases from V and 8 bases from J, the junction contained 7 bases not matched to a gene. CDR3 protein: CASRQRGDEQFF. CDR3 in DNA: TGTGCCAGCCGGCAGCGGGGAGATGAGCAGTTCTTC.

This clonotype appeared a few times. V usage is TRBV4-2 and J usage is TRBJ2-1; 7 bases line up with TRBD2. V lost 3 bases to trimming and J lost 3 bases; unmatched junction nucleotides: 8. The CDR3 is 16 residues long. The germline V gene has CDR1 LGHNA and CDR2 YNFKEQ. CDR3 sequence reads: CASSHPSGQLYNEQFF. For the CDR3, the DNA is TGTGCCAGCAGCCACCCTAGCGGCCAACTCTACAATGAGCAGTTCTTC.

This clonotype turned up a few times. The chain uses TRBV5-8 and TRBJ1-5; perhaps TRBD1 as D (6 bases). V lost 4 bases and J lost 1, with 12 bases in between. CDR3 length equals 15 residues. Germline V gene lookup returns CDR1 SGHTS and CDR2 YDEGEE. The CDR3, as DNA: TGTGCCAGCAGCCCCAGGGGCCTCAGCAATCAGCCCCAGCATTTT. As protein: CASSPRGLSNQPQHF.

This sequence joins TRBV7-9 and TRBJ2-1; TRBD2 aligns across 7 bases. CDR3 size: 15 residues. The V and J ends lost 1 base and 2 bases, in that order; junction bases with no gene match: 2. The germline V gene encodes CDR1 SEHNR and CDR2 FQNEAQ (reference sequence). The CDR3 reads CASSLVGGTYNEQFF. CDR3 sequence (DNA): TGTGCCAGCAGCTTAGTCGGGGGGACCTACAATGAGCAGTTCTTC.

In this sample, this clonotype turned up a few times. This sequence joins TRBV18 and TRBJ2-2; D might be TRBD2 (6 bases). The CDR3 spans 13 residues. Germline V gene lookup returns CDR1 KGHSH and CDR2 LQKENI. V was clipped by 1 base and J by 13 bases, with 13 bases between them. The CDR3 sequence: CASSPQPGSGLFF. CDR3 DNA: TGTGCCAGCTCACCACAGCCCGGGAGTGGGCTGTTTTTT.

This clonotype was observed a handful of times. The rearrangement joins TRBV6-2 or TRBV6-3 to TRBJ2-5; possible D gene TRBD2, 6 bases. CDR1 is MNHEY, CDR2 SVGEGT, per germline. The CDR3 consists of 15 residues. The V gene lost 7 bases and the J gene lost 7 bases, with 22 bases spanning the gap. The CDR3: CASTTTSEGLRTQYF. The CDR3 DNA follows: TGTGCCAGCACCACGACCTCGGAGGGCCTTCGGACCCAGTACTTC.